This T cell receptor beta chain comes out of a study of blood T cell repertoires in COVID-19. Data came from immunoSEQ multiplex PCR; TCRdb stores just in-frame clones and leaves some out. The table includes roughly 90,000 clones, roughly 85% detected once. Germline assignment: CDR1 GTSNPN and CDR2 SVGIG (reference sequence). The CDR3 is 14 amino acids. The V and J ends lost 1 base and 0 bases respectively, with 7 bases between them. The sample was peripheral blood. This TCR was sampled from a human donor in a cohort sampled during active COVID-19. This chain links TRBV30 with TRBJ1-5; possible D gene TRBD1, 5 bases. The CDR3 DNA reads as TGTGCCTGGAGTGCAGGGTTTAGCAATCAGCCCCAGCATTTT. Translated: CAWSAGFSNQPQHF.